These T cell receptor beta chains were read from a single sample in a study of T cells in Graves' hyperthyroidism and ophthalmopathy. Each CDR3 protein gets one entry after TCRdb re-called the multiplex PCR reads with MiXCR. The sample carries a few hundred thousand distinct CDR3 sequences, 46% recorded once. The specimen sequenced was peripheral blood or thyroid tissue (not recorded which). The receptors were sampled from an adult woman with Graves' disease, either hyperthyroidism or ophthalmopathy (not recorded which). The conserved cysteine and the conserved F or W are not part of the CDR3 here. The D gene is left open where the match is weak. Clone size is stated in some rows and not others, as once, few, many or a class when expanded.

J: TRBJ2-6; length: 10; V: TRBV2; D: -; size: -; CDR3: ASSENLGTEA
J: TRBJ1-2; length: 12; V: TRBV7-9; D: -; size: few; CDR3: ASSLGAAADGYT
J: TRBJ1-6; length: 12; V: TRBV7-6; D: -; size: many; CDR3: ASSRDFSDSPLH
J: TRBJ1-1; length: 12; V: TRBV5-1; D: -; size: -; CDR3: ASCPLGAGTEAF
J: TRBJ2-7; length: 12; V: TRBV29-1; D: -; size: -; CDR3: SVASGGEFYEQY
J: TRBJ1-1; length: 9; V: TRBV29-1; D: TRBD1; size: few; CDR3: SFTGATEAF
J: TRBJ1-2; length: 11; V: TRBV6-5; D: -; size: many; CDR3: ASSNLNPYGYT
J: TRBJ1-1; length: 13; V: TRBV5-1; D: TRBD1; size: -; CDR3: ASSSQGFKVTEAF
J: TRBJ1-2; length: 10; V: TRBV29-1; D: -; size: -; CDR3: SVERTIDGYT
J: TRBJ2-7; length: 11; V: TRBV7-9; D: -; size: few; CDR3: ASSLASGVEQY
J: TRBJ1-4; length: 12; V: TRBV2; D: -; size: -; CDR3: ASDWAGLGEKLF
J: TRBJ1-1; length: 11; V: TRBV7-2; D: -; size: few; CDR3: ASSVPGTAEAF
J: TRBJ1-2; length: 12; V: TRBV10-3; D: TRBD1; size: -; CDR3: AIIASQGAGGYT
J: TRBJ1-5; length: 11; V: TRBV20-1; D: -; size: few; CDR3: SARDRGLGPQH
J: TRBJ1-4; length: 10; V: TRBV5-6; D: -; size: -; CDR3: ASSRTPGKLF
J: TRBJ2-6; length: 15; V: TRBV4-2; D: -; size: few; CDR3: ASSQEGTSSGANVLT
J: TRBJ2-5; length: 9; V: TRBV10-2; D: -; size: -; CDR3: ASSESAGRY
J: TRBJ1-1; length: 10; V: TRBV7-2; D: -; size: -; CDR3: ASSLYLTEAF
J: TRBJ2-2; length: 12; V: TRBV7-3; D: TRBD2; size: many; CDR3: ATASGRSPGELF
J: TRBJ1-1; length: 11; V: TRBV2; D: -; size: -; CDR3: ARETNPNTEAF
J: TRBJ1-5; length: 10; V: TRBV20-1; D: -; size: many; CDR3: SAREGIGPQH
J: TRBJ1-5; length: 13; V: TRBV5-6; D: -; size: many; CDR3: ASSLRRASNQPQH
J: TRBJ1-1; length: 12; V: TRBV27; D: -; size: few; CDR3: ASSLRYSAYEAF
J: TRBJ1-2; length: 11; V: TRBV20-1; D: -; size: many; CDR3: SASVGRGYGYT
J: TRBJ2-7; length: 12; V: TRBV5-6; D: TRBD1; size: many; CDR3: ASSYGQGDYEQY
J: TRBJ2-7; length: 12; V: TRBV3-1; D: -; size: -; CDR3: ASSQGTSAHEQY
J: TRBJ2-2; length: 13; V: TRBV15; D: -; size: few; CDR3: ATSSKWEETGELF
J: TRBJ2-5; length: 10; V: TRBV7-9; D: -; size: -; CDR3: ASSSRQETQY
J: TRBJ2-5; length: 13; V: TRBV7-2; D: -; size: -; CDR3: ASSTPGGGPETQY
J: TRBJ1-1; length: 13; V: TRBV20-1; D: -; size: many; CDR3: SARSMGHLNTEAF
J: TRBJ1-2; length: 11; V: TRBV19; D: -; size: few; CDR3: ASSSLTDYGYT
J: TRBJ2-1; length: 10; V: TRBV15; D: -; size: -; CDR3: ATSRYNNEQF